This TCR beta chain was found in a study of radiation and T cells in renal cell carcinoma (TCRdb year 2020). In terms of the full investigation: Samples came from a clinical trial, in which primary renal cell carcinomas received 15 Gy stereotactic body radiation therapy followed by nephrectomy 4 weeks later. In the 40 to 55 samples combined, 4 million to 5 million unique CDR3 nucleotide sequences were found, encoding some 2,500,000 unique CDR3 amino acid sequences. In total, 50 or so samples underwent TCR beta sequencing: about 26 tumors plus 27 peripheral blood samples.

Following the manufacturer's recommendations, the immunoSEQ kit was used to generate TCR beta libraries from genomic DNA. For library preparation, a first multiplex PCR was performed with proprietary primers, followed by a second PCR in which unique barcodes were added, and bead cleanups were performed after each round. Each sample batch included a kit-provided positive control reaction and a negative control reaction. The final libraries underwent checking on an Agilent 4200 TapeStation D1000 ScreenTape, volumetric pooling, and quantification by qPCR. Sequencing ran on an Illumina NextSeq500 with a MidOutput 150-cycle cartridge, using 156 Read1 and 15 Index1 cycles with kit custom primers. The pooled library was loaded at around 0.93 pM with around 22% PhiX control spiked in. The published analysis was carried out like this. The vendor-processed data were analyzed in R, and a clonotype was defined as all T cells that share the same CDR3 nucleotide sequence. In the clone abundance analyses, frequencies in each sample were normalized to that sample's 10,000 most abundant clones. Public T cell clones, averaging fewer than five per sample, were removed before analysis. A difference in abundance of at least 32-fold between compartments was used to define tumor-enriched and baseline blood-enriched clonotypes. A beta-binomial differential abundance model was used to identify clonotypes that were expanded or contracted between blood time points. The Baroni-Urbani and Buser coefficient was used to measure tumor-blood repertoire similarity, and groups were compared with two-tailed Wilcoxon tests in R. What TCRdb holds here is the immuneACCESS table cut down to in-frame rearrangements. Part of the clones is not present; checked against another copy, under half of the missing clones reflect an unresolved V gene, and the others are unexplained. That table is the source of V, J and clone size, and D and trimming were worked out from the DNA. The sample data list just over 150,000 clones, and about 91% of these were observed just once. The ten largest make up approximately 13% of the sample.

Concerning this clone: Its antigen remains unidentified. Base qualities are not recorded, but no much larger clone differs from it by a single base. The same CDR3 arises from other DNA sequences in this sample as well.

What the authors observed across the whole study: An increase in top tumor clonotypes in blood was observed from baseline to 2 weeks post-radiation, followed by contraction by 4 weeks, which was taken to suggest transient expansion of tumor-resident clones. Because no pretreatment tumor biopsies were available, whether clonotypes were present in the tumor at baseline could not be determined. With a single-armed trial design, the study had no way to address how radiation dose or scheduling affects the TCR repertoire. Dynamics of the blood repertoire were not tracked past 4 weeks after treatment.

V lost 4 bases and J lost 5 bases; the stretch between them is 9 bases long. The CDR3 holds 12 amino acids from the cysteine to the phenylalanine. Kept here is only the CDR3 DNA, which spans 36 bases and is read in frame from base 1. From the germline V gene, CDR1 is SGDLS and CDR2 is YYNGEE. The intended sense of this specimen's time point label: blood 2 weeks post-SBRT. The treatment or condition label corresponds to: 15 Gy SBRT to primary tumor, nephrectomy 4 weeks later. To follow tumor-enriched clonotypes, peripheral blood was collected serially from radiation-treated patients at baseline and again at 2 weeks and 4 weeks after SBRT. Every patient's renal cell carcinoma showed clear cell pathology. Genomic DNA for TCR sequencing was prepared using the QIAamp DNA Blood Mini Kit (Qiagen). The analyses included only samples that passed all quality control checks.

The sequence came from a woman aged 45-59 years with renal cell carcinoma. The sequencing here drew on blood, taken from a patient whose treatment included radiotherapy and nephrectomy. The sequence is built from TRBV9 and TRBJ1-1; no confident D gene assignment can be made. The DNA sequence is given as TGTGCCAGCAGCCCAGATGGAACTGAAGCTTTCTTT. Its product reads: CASSPDGTEAFF.